Listed here are 19 T cell receptor beta chains from one sample, sequenced in a study of T cell changes during pregnancy in multiple sclerosis (dated by TCRdb to 2018 to 2020). Libraries were constructed by the immunoSEQ multiplex PCR assay. This immuneACCESS table, as held by TCRdb, lists in-frame sequences with V and J called but not all clones. Of the missing ones, under half trace to an unresolved V gene in checked studies; the others have no known cause. This sample is represented by approximately 44,000 clones; roughly 90% of them were singletons. 0.7% of the sample goes to the ten largest clones. This material consisted of CD4+ T cells from peripheral blood mononuclear cells, taken before pregnancy. These receptors came from a female donor with multiple sclerosis, enrolled in a pregnancy study.

The V and J genes are TRBV4-3 and TRBJ1-2, with D perhaps matching TRBD1 (5 bases). Germline values: CDR1 LGHNA, CDR2 YSLEER. Trimming shortened V by 4 bases and J by 7 bases, and 16 bases separated the two germline ends. CDR3 length: 14 residues. CDR3 nucleotide sequence: TGCGCCAGCAGCCCCGGTGGGGGACTGGGTGGCTACACCTTC. Translating it yields CASSPGGGLGGYTF.

V usage is TRBV5-4 and J usage is TRBJ1-6; no clear D gene. Trimming removed 4 bases from V and 6 bases from J, with 17 bases in between. From germline, CDR1 is SGHNT and CDR2 YYREEE (reference sequence). The CDR3 is 16 amino acids. CDR3 sequence (DNA): TGTGCCAGCAGCGCCCCGAAATTGGGGAGTAATTCACCCCTCCACTTT. It specifies CASSAPKLGSNSPLHF. The entire variable domain, with the rest obtained from reference TRBV5-4 and TRBJ1-6, is as follows: ETGVTQSPTHLIKTRGQQVTLRCSSQSGHNTVSWYQQALGQGPQFIFQYYREEENGRGNFPPRFSGLQFPNYSSELNVNALELDDSALYLCASSAPKLGSNSPLHFGNGTRLTVT.

The V gene is TRBV7-9, the J gene TRBJ1-2; TRBD1 aligns across 7 bases. The CDR3 is 14 amino acids. V lost 6 bases and J lost 7; bases outside the gene matches: 11. Germline V gene data show CDR1 as SEHNR and CDR2 as FQNEAQ (reference sequence). The CDR3 sequence: CASSDRQGGFGYTF. The CDR3 DNA is TGTGCCAGCAGTGATAGACAGGGAGGCTTTGGCTACACCTTC.

The chain has TRBV30 and TRBJ2-5, with 7 bases matching TRBD1. CDR1 is GTSNPN, CDR2 SVGIG, per germline (reference sequence). With V trimmed by 2 bases and J by 2 bases, 8 bases remained unmatched. The CDR3 extends over 15 amino acids. The CDR3 loop reads CAWSLGATGQETQYF. The CDR3 region has the DNA TGTGCCTGGAGTCTGGGGGCGACAGGGCAAGAGACCCAGTACTTC. The whole variable domain, remainder taken from reference TRBV30 and TRBJ2-5, is SQTIHQWPATLVQPVGSPLSLECTVEGTSNPNLYWYRQAAGRGLQLLFYSVGIGQISSEVPQNLSASRPQDRQFILSSKKLLLSDSGFYLCAWSLGATGQETQYFGPGTRLLVL.

The rearrangement links TRBV2 to TRBJ1-4; TRBD1 is a possible D gene (5 bases). The V gene lost 3 bases and the J gene lost 10 bases, with 15 bases spanning the gap. The CDR3 runs 14 residues. Germline CDR1 and CDR2: SNHLY and FYNNEI. Here the CDR3 reads CASSDQEGRGKLFF. CDR3 DNA sequence: TGTGCCAGCAGTGATCAGGAGGGGAGGGGAAAACTGTTTTTT.

The rearrangement joins TRBV2 to TRBJ1-1; weak D call: TRBD1 (6 bases). This CDR3 comprises 14 residues. The V and J ends lost 8 bases and 2 bases respectively, with 15 bases between them. Germline CDR1 and CDR2: SNHLY and FYNNEI. CDR3 sequence: CASPVGAANTEAFF. The CDR3 DNA follows: TGTGCCAGCCCAGTGGGGGCAGCAAACACTGAAGCTTTCTTT.

The chain recombines TRBV7-8 with TRBJ2-1; TRBD1 matches at 7 bases. The germline V gene has CDR1 SGHVS and CDR2 FQNEAQ. This CDR3 is 15 amino acids long. V was clipped by 5 bases and J by 2 bases; unmatched bases: 6. The DNA of the CDR3 is TGTGCCAGCAGCCCACGCGACAGGGCCTACAATGAGCAGTTCTTC. Translation: CASSPRDRAYNEQFF.

The chain combines TRBV19 with TRBJ1-1; D is possibly TRBD1 (5 bases). CDR1 and CDR2 from the germline V gene are LNHDA and SQIVND (reference sequence). The CDR3 spans 17 residues. V lost 0 bases to trimming and J lost 0 bases, with 14 bases between them. The CDR3 loop reads CASSIELGRALNTEAFF. DNA for the CDR3: TGTGCCAGTAGTATAGAACTCGGCAGGGCGTTGAACACTGAAGCTTTCTTT.

The V and J genes are TRBV11-2 and TRBJ2-7; TRBD1 is a possible D gene (5 bases). Germline lookup yields CDR1 SGHAT and CDR2 FQNNGV. V lost 4 bases and J 6 bases, leaving 10 bases between the germline ends. This CDR3 is 12 amino acids long. The CDR3 here is CASSSDSPEQYF. The CDR3 region has the DNA TGTGCCAGCAGCTCTGACAGTCCCGAGCAGTACTTC. Combining the CDR3 with reference TRBV11-2 and TRBJ2-7 gives the whole variable domain EAGVAQSPRYKIIEKRQSVAFWCNPISGHATLYWYQQILGQGPKLLIQFQNNGVVDDSQLPKDRFSAERLKGVDSTLKIQPAKLEDSAVYLCASSSDSPEQYFGPGTRLTVT.

This chain joins TRBV21-1 and TRBJ2-7; TRBD1 was called by the table and not checked on the DNA. TRBV21-1 is classified as a pseudogene. CDR3 length: 13 residues. CDR3 DNA sequence: TGTGCCACCCCGGGACAGGGGGTGTACGAGCAGTACTTC. Translated, it gives CATPGQGVYEQYF.

The J gene is TRBJ2-2, the V gene TRBV5-1; 7 bases map to TRBD1. J lost 2 bases, V lost 7 bases, and 2 bases had no gene match. Germline V gives CDR1 SGHRS, CDR2 YFSETQ. The CDR3 extends over 13 amino acids. This CDR3 is CASGTDNTGELFF. Here the CDR3 DNA reads TGCGCCAGCGGGACAGATAACACCGGGGAGCTGTTTTTT.

The chain recombines TRBV6-5 with TRBJ1-2; D unresolved. The CDR3 spans 14 residues. Per the germline V gene, CDR1 is MNHEY and CDR2 is SVGAGI. V was cut by 5 bases and J by 1 base, with 11 bases left in between. The CDR3 DNA sequence: TGTGCCAGCAGTGAAAGGGCGGGTAACTATGGCTACACCTTC. The encoded protein is CASSERAGNYGYTF.

This chain uses TRBV28 with TRBJ1-5; 7 bases align to TRBD1. V dropped 6 bases and J dropped 2; count of bases not matched to a gene: 10. CDR1 MDHEN and CDR2 SYDVKM come from the germline V gene. CDR3 length equals 16 residues. This chain's CDR3 is CASSSWLTGRNQPQHF. The CDR3 region has the DNA TGTGCCAGCAGCTCCTGGTTGACAGGGCGCAATCAGCCCCAGCATTTT.

The chain has TRBV29-1 and TRBJ2-2; 8 positions agree with TRBD1. CDR1 is SQVTM and CDR2 is ANQGSEA in the germline V gene. The length of the CDR3 is 15 residues. The trim removed 5 bases at V and 4 bases at J, leaving 9 bases unmatched. The CDR3 DNA follows: TGCAGCGTTAAGGTACAGGGGGTCATCACCGGGGAGCTGTTTTTT. Translated: CSVKVQGVITGELFF.

The chain uses TRBV5-4 and TRBJ2-3, with 8 bases aligning to TRBD2. The length of the CDR3 is 16 residues. Trimming cost V 1 base and J 4 bases; bases outside gene matches: 8. Germline V gene sequence: CDR1 SGHNT, CDR2 YYREEE (reference sequence). CDR3 amino acids: CASSLSSGSFADTQYF. CDR3 DNA: TGTGCCAGCAGCTTGTCCAGCGGGAGTTTCGCAGATACGCAGTATTTT.

The chain combines TRBV18 with TRBJ1-2, with TRBD1 matching 7 bases. V lost 4 bases, J lost 7 bases, and 9 bases stayed unmatched. The CDR3 loop spans 14 amino acids. Looked up from germline, CDR1 is KGHSH and CDR2 is LQKENI. The chain's CDR3 is CASSQEGGWAGYTF. DNA of the CDR3: TGTGCCAGCTCACAGGAAGGGGGCTGGGCTGGCTACACCTTC. Filled out from reference TRBV18 and TRBJ1-2, the complete variable domain reads NAGVMQNPRHLVRRRGQEARLRCSPMKGHSHVYWYRQLPEEGLKFMVYLQKENIIDESGMPKERFSAEFPKEGPSILRIQQVVRGDSAAYFCASSQEGGWAGYTFGSGTRLTVV.

V usage is TRBV7-3 and J usage is TRBJ2-3; 7 positions match TRBD1. V gave up 5 bases and J gave up 3 bases; unmatched junction bases: 5. The CDR3 spans 14 residues. Germline CDR1 reads SGHTA; CDR2 reads FQGTGA. The CDR3 region is CASSATGTTDTQYF. The CDR3 nucleotides are TGTGCCAGCAGCGCGACAGGGACGACAGATACGCAGTATTTT. The variable domain in full, completed from reference TRBV7-3 and TRBJ2-3, reads GAGVSQTPSNKVTEKGKYVELRCDPISGHTALYWYRQSLGQGPEFLIYFQGTGAADDSGLPNDRFFAVRPEGSVSTLKIQRTERGDSAVYLCASSATGTTDTQYFGPGTRLTVL.

The gene calls are TRBV6-5 and TRBJ2-1, with 10 nucleotides matching TRBD2. Germline V gene sequence: CDR1 MNHEY, CDR2 SVGAGI. The CDR3 sequence is 14 residues long. Unmatched junction bases numbered 7, after V lost 10 bases and J lost 4 bases. The CDR3: CATLKAGGYNEQFF. The CDR3 nucleotides read TGTGCCACCCTCAAAGCGGGAGGGTACAATGAGCAGTTCTTC.

CDR3: CASGQDRVGYGYTF. The CDR3 DNA is TGTGCCAGCGGACAGGACAGGGTCGGGTATGGCTACACCTTC. This chain joins TRBV6-1 and TRBJ1-2; the match to TRBD1 covers 8 bases. Germline CDR1 MNHNS, CDR2 SASEGT. Germline trimming cut 8 bases from V and 5 bases from J; bases unmatched to any gene: 10. The CDR3 loop spans 14 amino acids.